This paragraph covers one T cell receptor beta chain sequence. TCRdb's table, derived via immunoSEQ multiplex PCR, lists solely in-frame clones and lacks some. The table lists some 60,000 clones, roughly 89% of them singletons. The data originate from a study of OX40 agonist ivuxolimab in advanced cancers. Study as a whole: In this cohort, patients received ivuxolimab, an agonistic anti-OX40 (CD134) antibody. Partial responses were achieved by three patients, of whom one had hepatocellular carcinoma and two had cutaneous melanoma.

Germline V CDR1 and CDR2: SGHTA, FQGNSA. Between the trimmed V and J ends, which lost 6 bases and 6 bases, there was a span of 18 bases. The length of the CDR3 is 14 residues. With baseline, cycle 4 day 1, and cycle 7 day 1 as timepoints, blood was sampled. The rearrangement joins TRBV7-2 to TRBJ2-7, with D maybe TRBD2 (6 bases). This receptor was identified in an adult with an advanced solid tumor such as melanoma, head and neck, liver or kidney cancer. The sequencing here drew on CD4+ or CD8+ T cells sorted from blood, taken in a trial of the OX40 agonist ivuxolimab. CDR3 sequence: CASSFFETSGEQYF. The CDR3 bases are TGTGCCAGCAGTTTCTTTGAGACTAGTGGCGAGCAGTACTTC.